This TCR beta chain was profiled in a study of human T cells and chemical hapten exposure. About this clonotype: Its antigen is unidentified.

TCRdb fed the RACE reads into MiXCR, producing one record per CDR3 protein. The sample has some 100,000 distinct CDR3 sequences, 9.2% seen once. The study, taken as a whole, reports: Patch test score rose with PT1 expanded TCR count, significant at thresholds 8, 16 and 32, not 4.

The time point denotes: patch test 2, 6 weeks after DPC sensitization. Treatment noted: therapeutic diphenylcyclopropenone sensitization with weekly scalp DPC. The CDR3 spans 14 residues. Trimming stripped 0 bases from V and 4 bases from J, with 6 bases between. CDR1 is SGHVS, CDR2 FNYEAQ, per germline. The receptor's source is a woman aged 40 to 55 with alopecia areata. Some clones in this sample may be carry-over from other donors' samples. The chain carries TRBV7-6 and TRBJ2-2; D gene unclear. This sample comprised whole blood, obtained in connection with sensitization to the hapten diphenylcyclopropenone (DPC). The CDR3 nucleotides read TGTGCCAGCAGCTTAGCGCTTATCACCGGGGAGCTGTTTTTT. Its translation is CASSLALITGELFF.